The text below deals with one T cell receptor (beta chain). Its antigen is currently unknown. This record comes from a study of T cell responses to AZD1222 COVID-19 vaccine. Study context: Samples with a second dose at about 4 or about 12 weeks were pooled together.

Produced via immunoSEQ multiplex PCR; TCRdb's table is partial and in-frame only. The sample carries 87,000 or so clones, roughly nine tenths recorded once. Regarding the study as a whole: Spike as a whole was targeted by vaccine-associated CD4 TCRs, dominant at 160-218 and 743-854. None of the repertoires were sampled until the peak T cell response had passed. Unmutated variant regions are reportedly the target of nearly half of TCRs that are spike-specific.

CDR3 length equals 17 residues. Per the germline V gene, CDR1 is MDHEN and CDR2 is SYDVKM. The germline V and J ends were trimmed by 2 bases and 1 base, with 17 bases remaining between them. The genes are TRBV28 and TRBJ1-1, with D tentatively TRBD1 (5 bases). Sequencing was performed on peripheral blood, taken on day 0 of AZD1222 vaccination. The clonotype originates from an adult in good health. The CDR3 sequence: CASSLGAGRYSNTEAFF. CDR3 DNA: TGTGCCAGCAGTTTAGGGGCAGGAAGGTATTCGAACACTGAAGCTTTCTTT.